The 29 T cell receptor beta chains listed next were all sequenced from one sample in a study of T cells in localized non-small cell lung cancer. Sequencing was performed with immunoSEQ multiplex PCR; in TCRdb, only in-frame clones are kept and a portion is missing. The data hold around 140,000 clones, with roughly 90% observed a single time. This material consisted of peripheral blood, taken before any cancer treatment. The source is a female donor at least 60 years old with stage I lung adenocarcinoma.

The J gene is TRBJ2-7, the V gene TRBV10-3; a weak D match, TRBD2 (6 bases). CDR1 and CDR2 (germline): ENHRY, SYGVKD. V dropped 6 bases and J dropped 6 bases, with 18 bases sitting between them. The CDR3 runs to 14 residues. CDR3 nucleotides: TGTGCCATCAGCGAATTGGAGGGAGGAGGCGAGCAGTACTTC. Its protein is CAISELEGGGEQYF.

The chain joins TRBV14 to TRBJ1-2; unclear D gene. The CDR3 has 16 residues. The V and J ends lost 0 bases and 4 bases respectively, with 15 bases between them. CDR1 SGHDN and CDR2 FVKESK come from the germline V gene. This CDR3 is CASSQDIFDGPYGYTF. The DNA of the CDR3 is TGTGCCAGCAGCCAAGATATTTTCGACGGCCCCTATGGCTACACCTTC.

As DNA, the CDR3 is TGTGCCACCAGCGTCGACAGGGTAACGTCGAACACCATATATTTT. Protein: CATSVDRVTSNTIYF. This chain links TRBV15 with TRBJ1-3, with 7 bases identical to TRBD1. CDR1 and CDR2 (germline): LNHNV, YYDKDF (reference sequence). The CDR3 contains 15 residues. The V segment lost 5 bases and the J segment 7 bases; nucleotides outside the gene matches: 11. Using reference TRBV15 and TRBJ1-3 for the parts outside the CDR3, the full variable domain is DAMVIQNPRYQVTQFGKPVTLSCSQTLNHNVMYWYQQKSSQAPKLLFHYYDKDFNNEADTPDNFQSRRPNTSFCFLDIRSPGLGDTAMYLCATSVDRVTSNTIYFGEGSWLTVV.

The chain recombines TRBV7-2 with TRBJ2-7, with D uncertain. Germline loops: CDR1 SGHTA, CDR2 FQGNSA. This CDR3 comprises 14 residues. Trimming took off 3 bases at V and 3 bases at J, with 12 bases between the two ends. In DNA, the CDR3 is TGTGCCAGCAGCTTTCGTGCCACGAACTACGAGCAGTACTTC. Its protein is CASSFRATNYEQYF.

The CDR3 region has the DNA TGCGCCAGCAGCTTGGTATGGAACAATGAGCAGTTCTTC. Protein: CASSLVWNNEQFF. The chain recombines TRBV5-1 with TRBJ2-1; D unclear. V was pared by 0 bases and J by 5 bases, with 6 bases between. The CDR3 spans 13 residues. CDR1 is SGHRS and CDR2 is YFSETQ in the germline V gene. Full variable domain (outside the CDR3, taken from reference TRBV5-1 and TRBJ2-1): KAGVTQTPRYLIKTRGQQVTLSCSPISGHRSVSWYQQTPGQGLQFLFEYFSETQRNKGNFPGRFSGRQFSNSRSEMNVSTLELGDSALYLCASSLVWNNEQFFGPGTRLTVL.

This chain links TRBV27 with TRBJ2-7, with 14 bases fitting TRBD2. The CDR3 contains 15 residues. The J segment lost 5 bases and the V segment lost 5 bases, leaving 5 bases of the junction unmatched. Germline CDR1 and CDR2: MNHEY and SMNVEV (reference sequence). In DNA, the CDR3 is TGTGCCAGCAGTACAGGGACTAGCGGGAGTAACGAGCAGTACTTC. Translating gives CASSTGTSGSNEQYF.

The chain couples TRBV7-3 to TRBJ2-2; D not certain. V shed 2 bases and J shed 7 bases, with 8 bases lying between them. From germline, CDR1 is SGHTA and CDR2 FQGTGA. CDR3 length: 13 residues. The CDR3 spells CASSLGLVGELFF. Here the CDR3 DNA reads TGTGCCAGCAGCTTAGGGTTGGTCGGGGAGCTGTTTTTT.

The genes are TRBV29-1 and TRBJ2-3; no clear D gene. Germline V CDR1 and CDR2: SQVTM, ANQGSEA. The CDR3 is 12 amino acids. V lost 3 bases and J lost 6, with 10 bases in between. The CDR3 sequence: CSVDVVRDTQYF. The CDR3 DNA is TGCAGCGTTGATGTAGTACGGGATACGCAGTATTTT.

The chain employs TRBV7-9 and TRBJ1-1; D remains ambiguous. The CDR3 extends over 12 amino acids. CDR1 and CDR2 from the germline V gene are SEHNR and FQNEAQ (reference sequence). V was shortened by 3 bases and J by 1 base, with 3 bases between the two germline ends. CDR3 sequence: CASSFTNTEAFF. In DNA form, the CDR3 reads TGTGCCAGCAGCTTTACGAACACTGAAGCTTTCTTT.

This chain connects TRBV29-1 to TRBJ2-1; D not resolved. Germline V gene sequence: CDR1 SQVTM, CDR2 ANQGSEA. V lost 5 bases and J 0 bases, leaving 8 bases between the germline ends. This CDR3 spans 13 amino acids. The CDR3: CSVSRSSYNEQFF. CDR3 nucleotide sequence: TGCAGCGTTAGTCGAAGCTCCTACAATGAGCAGTTCTTC.

The chain carries TRBV5-1 and TRBJ2-5; tentative D call: TRBD1 (6 bases). The CDR3 covers 15 residues. Germline CDR1 SGHRS, CDR2 YFSETQ. Trimming took off 6 bases at V and 0 bases at J, with 15 bases between the two ends. The CDR3 region has the DNA TGCGCCAGCAACCGAGGACAGACCAACCAAGAGACCCAGTACTTC. Amino acids: CASNRGQTNQETQYF.

The V and J genes are TRBV28 and TRBJ2-7; D is unresolved. V dropped 3 bases and J dropped 3 bases, with 6 bases sitting between them. CDR3 length: 12 residues. Germline CDR1 MDHEN, CDR2 SYDVKM. The CDR3 sequence: CASSFGIYEQYF. DNA for the CDR3: TGTGCCAGCAGTTTTGGCATCTACGAGCAGTACTTC.

The chain joins TRBV27 to TRBJ1-5, with 10 bases that match TRBD1. The CDR3 loop spans 18 amino acids. Trimming removed 2 bases from V and 1 base from J; junction bases left unmatched: 8. Germline loops: CDR1 MNHEY, CDR2 SMNVEV (reference sequence). The CDR3 here is CASSLDGTGVFSNQPQHF. CDR3 sequence (DNA): TGTGCCAGCAGTTTAGACGGGACAGGGGTATTCAGCAATCAGCCCCAGCATTTT.

The chain combines TRBV7-2 with TRBJ2-1, with D uncertain. The CDR3 is made up of 16 amino acids. Germline V CDR1 and CDR2: SGHTA, FQGNSA. V was trimmed by 3 bases and J by 0 bases, leaving 12 bases between them. CDR3 in amino acids: CASSLASVYSYNEQFF. DNA of the CDR3: TGTGCCAGCAGCTTGGCGAGCGTGTACTCCTACAATGAGCAGTTCTTC.

The V call is TRBV18, the J call TRBJ2-1, with 10 bases matching TRBD2. J gave up 9 bases and V 2 bases, and 7 bases lay outside the gene matches. CDR1 is KGHSH, CDR2 LQKENI, per germline. This CDR3 contains 15 residues. DNA of the CDR3: TGTGCCAGCTCACCAGACCCAGCGGGAGGGAGTGAGCAGTTCTTC. Protein sequence: CASSPDPAGGSEQFF.

This sequence joins TRBV18 and TRBJ1-1; D remains ambiguous. Trimming shortened V by 0 bases and J by 7 bases, and 9 bases separated the two germline ends. The CDR3 is made up of 13 amino acids. In germline, CDR1 is KGHSH, CDR2 LQKENI. CDR3 DNA: TGTGCCAGCTCACCACCTCCCCGTGGTGAAGCTTTCTTT. Amino acids: CASSPPPRGEAFF.

In DNA form, the CDR3 reads TGCGCCAGCAGCCCGGACGCAGCTAACTATGGCTACACCTTC. It translates to CASSPDAANYGYTF. This chain joins TRBV5-1 and TRBJ1-2; D is unclear. The CDR3 sequence is 14 residues long. The V and J ends lost 4 bases and 0 bases respectively, with 10 bases between them. The germline V gene encodes CDR1 SGHRS and CDR2 YFSETQ. Full variable domain (rest looked up from reference TRBV5-1 and TRBJ1-2): KAGVTQTPRYLIKTRGQQVTLSCSPISGHRSVSWYQQTPGQGLQFLFEYFSETQRNKGNFPGRFSGRQFSNSRSEMNVSTLELGDSALYLCASSPDAANYGYTFGSGTRLTVV.

The genes are TRBV5-4 and TRBJ2-4, with 12 bases identical to TRBD2. This CDR3 comprises 13 residues. Germline CDR1 and CDR2: SGHNT and YYREEE (reference sequence). V was pared by 0 bases and J by 15 bases, with 4 bases of the junction left unmatched. DNA for the CDR3: TGTGCCAGCAGCTTGGGACTAGCGGGAGACAGGTACTTC. Its protein is CASSLGLAGDRYF.

This CDR3 is CASSDGAGGPDTQYF. The CDR3 DNA sequence: TGTGCCAGCAGTGACGGTGCGGGAGGGCCGGATACGCAGTATTTT. This rearrangement joins TRBV6-4 to TRBJ2-3, with TRBD2 identical over 9 bases. Germline V CDR1 and CDR2: MRHNA, SNTAGT. The CDR3 loop spans 15 amino acids. The V gene end was trimmed by 2 bases and the J gene end by 6 bases; junction bases not matched to a gene: 6.

The chain recombines TRBV28 with TRBJ1-2; D uncertain. The CDR3 is 15 residues long. Germline V gene lookup returns CDR1 MDHEN and CDR2 SYDVKM. The V and J ends lost 3 bases and 3 bases respectively, with 14 bases between them. The CDR3 is CASSFPLSGHYGYTF. The CDR3 DNA reads as TGTGCCAGCAGTTTCCCCCTCTCCGGCCACTATGGCTACACCTTC.

The chain uses TRBV12-5 and TRBJ1-5, with D perhaps TRBD1 (5 bases). The CDR3 spans 16 residues. The germline gives CDR1 LGHNT, CDR2 FRNRAP. Trimming removed 4 bases at V and 2 bases at J, with 15 bases between. In DNA, the CDR3 is TGTGCTAGTGGTTGTCCGAGAGGGGCGGGCAATCAGCCCCAGCATTTT. This sequence encodes CASGCPRGAGNQPQHF.

The rearrangement joins TRBV2 to TRBJ2-1; D may be TRBD1 (7 bases). CDR3 size: 15 residues. The V gene's germline CDR1 is SNHLY and CDR2 FYNNEI. V was cut by 7 bases and J by 7 bases, with 20 bases left in between. The CDR3 is CASMREAGGFNEQFF. The CDR3 DNA is TGTGCCAGCATGAGGGAGGCAGGGGGATTTAATGAGCAGTTCTTC.

The V call is TRBV6-5, the J call TRBJ2-5; D is unclear. TRBJ2-7 matches the DNA end more closely, so the J call is doubtful. CDR1 and CDR2 from the germline V gene are MNHEY and SVGAGI. This CDR3 has 13 amino acids. The CDR3 coding sequence is TGTGCCAGCGGATGGGGAAGAGAATACGAGCAGTACTTC. It translates to CASGWGREYEQYF.

J is TRBJ2-7 and V is TRBV19; D possibly matches TRBD1 or TRBD2 (5 bases each). The germline gives CDR1 LNHDA, CDR2 SQIVND (reference sequence). The CDR3 has 18 residues. V was clipped by 0 bases and J by 0 bases, with 18 bases between them. CDR3 in amino acids: CASSIDLPRDQSSYEQYF. CDR3 coding DNA: TGTGCCAGTAGTATAGATCTCCCCCGGGACCAAAGCTCCTACGAGCAGTACTTC.

The rearrangement uses TRBV28 and TRBJ2-7, with 9 bases identical to TRBD2. CDR3 length equals 16 residues. J was trimmed by 7 bases and V by 1 base; bases with no gene match: 11. Germline CDR1 reads MDHEN; CDR2 reads SYDVKM. CDR3 region: CASSLLASGTQGEQYF. CDR3 bases: TGTGCCAGCAGTTTATTGGCTAGCGGGACGCAGGGGGAGCAGTACTTC.

V is TRBV7-9 and J is TRBJ2-7; D is possibly TRBD2 (6 bases). Between the trimmed V and J ends, which lost 1 base and 3 bases, there was a span of 13 bases. CDR1 and CDR2 (germline): SEHNR, FQNEAQ (reference sequence). The CDR3 totals 15 residues. For the CDR3, the DNA is TGTGCCAGCAGCTTAGACCGGGACTCCCACTACGAGCAGTACTTC. This sequence encodes CASSLDRDSHYEQYF.

This rearrangement joins TRBV5-1 to TRBJ2-2, with D tentatively TRBD2 (5 bases). CDR1 and CDR2 from the germline V gene are SGHRS and YFSETQ. This CDR3 has 16 amino acids. Deletions cut 0 bases from V and 1 base from J, with 10 bases between. The chain's CDR3 is CASSLGLAGNTGELFF. Written as DNA, the CDR3 is TGCGCCAGCAGCTTGGGGCTAGCAGGGAACACCGGGGAGCTGTTTTTT.

The sample holds a few counts of this clone. This rearrangement joins TRBV2 to TRBJ1-3; the D gene is possibly TRBD1 (5 bases). Germline V gene sequence: CDR1 SNHLY, CDR2 FYNNEI. The CDR3 contains 16 residues. The V end was cut by 4 bases, the J end by 1 base, with 14 bases between. This chain's CDR3 is CASSAQGGASGNTIYF. CDR3 nucleotide sequence: TGTGCCAGCAGTGCCCAGGGTGGGGCGTCTGGAAACACCATATATTTT. The whole variable domain, filled in from reference TRBV2 and TRBJ1-3, reads EPEVTQTPSHQVTQMGQEVILRCVPISNHLYFYWYRQILGQKVEFLVSFYNNEISEKSEIFDDQFSVERPDGSNFTLKIRSTKLEDSAMYFCASSAQGGASGNTIYFGEGSWLTVV.

This clone was counted a few times. The genes are TRBV25-1 and TRBJ1-2; 7 bases match TRBD1. Germline V gene data show CDR1 as MGHDK and CDR2 as SYGVNS. The CDR3 totals 12 residues. J lost 8 bases, V lost 6 bases, and 6 bases had no gene match. As DNA, the CDR3 is TGTGCCAGCAGCAGACAGGGCGGGGGCTACACCTTC. Protein: CASSRQGGGYTF.